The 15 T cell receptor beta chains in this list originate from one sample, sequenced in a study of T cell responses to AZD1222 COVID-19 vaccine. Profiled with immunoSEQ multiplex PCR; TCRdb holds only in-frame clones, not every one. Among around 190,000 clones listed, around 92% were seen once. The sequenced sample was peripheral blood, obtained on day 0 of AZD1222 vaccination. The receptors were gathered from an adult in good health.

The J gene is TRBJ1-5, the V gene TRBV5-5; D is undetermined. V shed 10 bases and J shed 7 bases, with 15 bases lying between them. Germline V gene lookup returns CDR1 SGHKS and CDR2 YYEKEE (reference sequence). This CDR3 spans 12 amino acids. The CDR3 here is CAPRRVTQPQHF. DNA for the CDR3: TGTGCCCCCCGTCGGGTCACCCAGCCCCAGCATTTT.

The CDR3 protein is CASSSQGITNEKLFF. CDR3 DNA: TGTGCCAGCAGCTCACAGGGGATAACTAATGAAAAACTGTTTTTT. The gene calls are TRBV7-2 and TRBJ1-4; 7 bases agree with TRBD1. J was trimmed by 1 base and V by 4 bases; bases with no gene match: 3. This CDR3 contains 15 residues. The germline gives CDR1 SGHTA, CDR2 FQGNSA.

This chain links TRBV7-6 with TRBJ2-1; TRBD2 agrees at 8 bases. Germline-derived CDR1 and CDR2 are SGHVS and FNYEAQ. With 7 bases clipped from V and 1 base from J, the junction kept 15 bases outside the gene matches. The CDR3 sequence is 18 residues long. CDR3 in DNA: TGTGCCAGCATCCGATCCCGGGGGGGGGTCTCATCCTACAATGAGCAGTTCTTC. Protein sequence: CASIRSRGGVSSYNEQFF.

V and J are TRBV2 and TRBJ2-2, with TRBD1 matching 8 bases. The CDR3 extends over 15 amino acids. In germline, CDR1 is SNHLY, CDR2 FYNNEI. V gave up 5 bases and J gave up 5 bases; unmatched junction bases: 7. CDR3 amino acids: CASSFQGAKTGELFF. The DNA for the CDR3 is TGTGCCAGCAGTTTTCAGGGGGCTAAAACCGGGGAGCTGTTTTTT.

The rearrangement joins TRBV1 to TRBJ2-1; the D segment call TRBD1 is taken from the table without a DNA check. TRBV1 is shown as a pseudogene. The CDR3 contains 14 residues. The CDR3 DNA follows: TGCACCAGCAGCCAAGACCAGGGGTGGAATGAGCAGTTCTTC. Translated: CTSSQDQGWNEQFF.

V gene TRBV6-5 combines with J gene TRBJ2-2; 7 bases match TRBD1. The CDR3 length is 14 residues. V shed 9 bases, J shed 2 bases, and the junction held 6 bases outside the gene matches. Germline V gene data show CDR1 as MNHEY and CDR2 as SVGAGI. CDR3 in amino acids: CASFRGFNTGELFF. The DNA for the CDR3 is TGTGCCAGTTTCAGGGGGTTCAACACCGGGGAGCTGTTTTTT.

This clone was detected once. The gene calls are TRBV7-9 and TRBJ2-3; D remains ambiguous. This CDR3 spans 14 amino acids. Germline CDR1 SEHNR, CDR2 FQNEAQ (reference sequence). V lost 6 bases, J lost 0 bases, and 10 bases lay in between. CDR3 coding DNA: TGTGCCAGCAGTCTAGGCTACAGCACAGATACGCAGTATTTT. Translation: CASSLGYSTDTQYF.

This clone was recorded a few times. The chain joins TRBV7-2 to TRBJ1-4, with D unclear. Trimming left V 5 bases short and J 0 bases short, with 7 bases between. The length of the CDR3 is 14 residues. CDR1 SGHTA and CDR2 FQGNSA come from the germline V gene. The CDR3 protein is CASSPHTTNEKLFF. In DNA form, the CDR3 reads TGTGCCAGCAGCCCTCACACAACTAATGAAAAACTGTTTTTT.

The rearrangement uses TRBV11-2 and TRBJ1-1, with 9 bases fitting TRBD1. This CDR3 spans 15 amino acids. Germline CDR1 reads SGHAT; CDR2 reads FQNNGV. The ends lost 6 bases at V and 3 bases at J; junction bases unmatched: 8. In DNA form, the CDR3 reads TGTGCCAGCAGTGCGACAGGGGGTGTTGACACTGAAGCTTTCTTT. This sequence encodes CASSATGGVDTEAFF. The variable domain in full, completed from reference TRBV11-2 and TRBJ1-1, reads EAGVAQSPRYKIIEKRQSVAFWCNPISGHATLYWYQQILGQGPKLLIQFQNNGVVDDSQLPKDRFSAERLKGVDSTLKIQPAKLEDSAVYLCASSATGGVDTEAFFGQGTRLTVV.

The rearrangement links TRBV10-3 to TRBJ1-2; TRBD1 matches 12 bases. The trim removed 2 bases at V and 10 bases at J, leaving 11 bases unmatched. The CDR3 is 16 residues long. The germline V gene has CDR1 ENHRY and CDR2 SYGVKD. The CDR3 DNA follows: TGTGCCATCAGTGAGAGAGCTTCGGGACAGGGGGCTAACTACACCTTC. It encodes CAISERASGQGANYTF.

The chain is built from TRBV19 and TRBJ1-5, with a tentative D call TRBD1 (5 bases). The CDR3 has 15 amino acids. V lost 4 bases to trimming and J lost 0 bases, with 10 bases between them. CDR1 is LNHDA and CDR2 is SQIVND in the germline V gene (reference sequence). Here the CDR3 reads CASSNRINSNQPQHF. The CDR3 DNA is TGTGCCAGTAGTAACAGGATTAATAGCAATCAGCCCCAGCATTTT.

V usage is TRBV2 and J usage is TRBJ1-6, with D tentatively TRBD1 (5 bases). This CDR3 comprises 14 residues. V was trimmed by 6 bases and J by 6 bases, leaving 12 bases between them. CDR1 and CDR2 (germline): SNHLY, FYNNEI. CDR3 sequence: CASRPGYGNSPLHF. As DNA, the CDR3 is TGTGCCAGCAGACCAGGGTACGGTAATTCACCCCTCCACTTT.

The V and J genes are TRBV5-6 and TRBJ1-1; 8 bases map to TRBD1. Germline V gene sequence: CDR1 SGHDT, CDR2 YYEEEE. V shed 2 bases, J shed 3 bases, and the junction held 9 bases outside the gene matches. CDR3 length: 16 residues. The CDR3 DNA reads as TGTGCCAGCAGCTTACCGGGACAGGCGGCGGACACTGAAGCTTTCTTT. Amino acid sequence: CASSLPGQAADTEAFF.

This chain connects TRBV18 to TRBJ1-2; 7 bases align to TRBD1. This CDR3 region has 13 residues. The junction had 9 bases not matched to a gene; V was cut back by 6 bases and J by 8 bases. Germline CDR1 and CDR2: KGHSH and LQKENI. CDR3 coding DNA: TGTGCCAGCTCGTCAAGACAGGGCGACGGCTACACCTTC. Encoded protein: CASSSRQGDGYTF.

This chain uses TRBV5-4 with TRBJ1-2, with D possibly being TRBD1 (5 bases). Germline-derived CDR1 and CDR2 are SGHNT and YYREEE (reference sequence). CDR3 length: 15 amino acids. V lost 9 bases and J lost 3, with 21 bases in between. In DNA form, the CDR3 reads TGTGCCATCGGCTTAGACTCACAAGGGGACTATGGCTACACCTTC. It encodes CAIGLDSQGDYGYTF. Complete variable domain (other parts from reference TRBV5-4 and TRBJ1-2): ETGVTQSPTHLIKTRGQQVTLRCSSQSGHNTVSWYQQALGQGPQFIFQYYREEENGRGNFPPRFSGLQFPNYSSELNVNALELDDSALYLCAIGLDSQGDYGYTFGSGTRLTVV.